One sample yielded the 10 T cell receptor beta chains listed below, sequenced in a study of cytomegalovirus exposure and HLA in healthy donors. The PCR used 60 Vbeta and 13 Jbeta primers. Data came from immunoSEQ multiplex PCR; TCRdb stores just in-frame clones and leaves some out. The sample contains 200,000 or so clones, less than 90% of which appear only once. The sequenced sample consisted of PBMCs. The receptor source for this set is a boy between 5 and 17 years old in good health and CMV-seronegative.

The rearrangement links TRBV7-8 to TRBJ1-2; D uncertain. Germline CDR1 SGHVS, CDR2 FQNEAQ. Trimming took 2 bases from V and 6 from J, leaving 16 bases between them. This CDR3 contains 15 residues. The CDR3 nucleotides read TGTGCCAGCAGCTTATTTTCCGAGGGTATTGATGGCTACACCTTC. It encodes CASSLFSEGIDGYTF.

V usage is TRBV7-2 and J usage is TRBJ2-2; D may be TRBD2 (6 bases). The V gene's germline CDR1 is SGHTA and CDR2 FQGNSA. The CDR3 is 14 residues long. V was shortened by 3 bases and J by 7 bases, with 12 bases between the two germline ends. In nucleotides, the CDR3 is TGTGCCAGCAGCTTTAAGGGCGGGGACGGGGAGCTGTTTTTT. It encodes CASSFKGGDGELFF.

This clone was observed a few times. The chain has TRBV29-1 and TRBJ1-1, with TRBD1 as a possible D gene (5 bases). CDR1 is SQVTM, CDR2 ANQGSEA, per germline. The CDR3 has 10 amino acids. Deletions cut 7 bases from V and 5 bases from J, with 8 bases between. CDR3 nucleotide sequence: TGCAGCGGGGGGGAGACTGAAGCTTTCTTT. The encoded protein is CSGGETEAFF.

The V call is TRBV7-9, the J call TRBJ1-2; D gene unclear. V was clipped by 1 base and J by 0 bases, with 15 bases between them. Germline loops: CDR1 SEHNR, CDR2 FQNEAQ (reference sequence). This CDR3 has 17 residues. The CDR3 here is CASSLVGGAVANYGYTF. The CDR3 DNA reads as TGTGCCAGCAGCTTAGTCGGAGGAGCAGTCGCTAACTATGGCTACACCTTC.

The genes are TRBV5-1 and TRBJ2-5, with 11 bases that match TRBD1. Germline V gives CDR1 SGHRS, CDR2 YFSETQ. The CDR3 contains 15 residues. V shed 5 bases, J shed 5 bases, and the junction held 8 bases outside the gene matches. The CDR3 nucleotides read TGCGCCAGCAGACCCGGACAGGGGGCGGTCGAGACCCAGTACTTC. It encodes CASRPGQGAVETQYF.

The V and J genes are TRBV5-1 and TRBJ1-2, with D possibly matching TRBD1 (6 bases). This CDR3 has 15 amino acids. V lost 4 bases, J lost 5 bases, and 18 bases lay in between. CDR1 is SGHRS, CDR2 YFSETQ, per germline. CDR3 sequence reads: CASSGGRTVRYGYTF. CDR3 nucleotide sequence: TGCGCCAGCAGCGGCGGACGGACAGTACGTTATGGCTACACCTTC.

This rearrangement joins TRBV9 to TRBJ2-1; 14 bases fit TRBD2. The V segment lost 3 bases and the J segment 10 bases; nucleotides outside the gene matches: 9. The germline CDR1 and CDR2 sequences are SGDLS and YYNGEE. This CDR3 comprises 16 residues. The chain's CDR3 is CASSALTSGRAEEQFF. The CDR3 bases are TGTGCCAGCAGCGCTTTGACTAGCGGGAGGGCGGAAGAGCAGTTCTTC.

V gene TRBV5-6 combines with J gene TRBJ2-3, with a weak D call TRBD1 (5 bases). Trimming removed 3 bases from V and 5 bases from J, with 16 bases in between. In germline, CDR1 is SGHDT, CDR2 YYEEEE. This CDR3 comprises 15 residues. The CDR3 DNA reads TGTGCCAGCAGCTCCCTTAGGCAGGGCCAAGATACGCAGTATTTT. Translation gives CASSSLRQGQDTQYF.

The chain couples TRBV25-1 to TRBJ2-1, with 14 bases matching TRBD2. Germline CDR1 reads MGHDK; CDR2 reads SYGVNS. This CDR3 has 14 residues. Trimming cost V 4 bases and J 7 bases; bases outside gene matches: 0. CDR3 nucleotides: TGTGCCAGCAGTGGGACTAGCGGGAGGAATGAGCAGTTCTTC. Its protein product is CASSGTSGRNEQFF.

The CDR3 region is CASSWGGPTATTGNTIYF. CDR3 DNA sequence: TGCGCCAGTTCCTGGGGGGGTCCCACAGCGACTACTGGAAACACCATATATTTT. The rearrangement links TRBV10-2 to TRBJ1-3; D perhaps matches TRBD1 (5 bases). V was shortened by 9 bases and J by 2 bases, with 26 bases between the two germline ends. The CDR3 has 18 amino acids. The germline V gene encodes CDR1 WSHSY and CDR2 SAAADI.